In its sample, the clone carrying this T cell receptor beta chain was seen many times. This specimen comes from a study of T cells in Graves' hyperthyroidism and ophthalmopathy. CDR1 is MNHEY, CDR2 SMNVEV, per germline (reference sequence). With 6 bases removed from V and 3 bases from J, the gap between germline ends came to 12 bases. The CDR3 extends over 13 amino acids. Template material for amplifying TCR beta CDR3 regions consisted of RNA transcripts. First-round RT-PCR of the TCR CDR3 relied on the HTBI primer set. One entry per CDR3 protein, called by TCRdb with MiXCR from the multiplex PCR reads. There are 500,000 to 750,000 distinct CDR3 sequences in the sample; 14% occur only once, and less than 9% lies in the top ten.

Sequencing was done on a sample of blood. V gene TRBV27 combines with J gene TRBJ2-7; D is possibly TRBD2 (5 bases). The clonotype comes from a woman aged 18-29 years with Graves' ophthalmopathy. In nucleotides, the CDR3 is TGTGCCAGCAGCCTGGGGAGATACTACGAGCAGTACTTC. Residues: CASSLGRYYEQYF.